The T cell receptor beta chain described here comes from a study of T cell responses to AZD1222 COVID-19 vaccine. Study-wide results and caveats: Baseline seropositives among AZD1222 recipients totaled only five to seven. The donor cohort was predominantly white British with a female majority, and clonal diversity may have been underestimated. Reports say nearly half of spike-specific TCRs go after unmutated variant regions.

This clone was observed once. Its antigen is as yet unknown. CDR3 length: 13 amino acids. Trimming pared 6 bases from V and 4 bases from J, leaving 12 bases between. In germline, CDR1 is LNHDA, CDR2 SQIVND (reference sequence). TCRdb's copy holds only in-frame clones and misses some; the assay was immunoSEQ multiplex PCR. The sample lists fewer than 200,000 clones, roughly nine tenths occurring once. The rearrangement joins TRBV19 to TRBJ1-1, with D perhaps TRBD1 (5 bases). The receptor was derived from an adult in good health. The sample here was peripheral blood, taken on day 0 of AZD1222 vaccination. The CDR3 protein is CASSLRGSTEAFF. In DNA, the CDR3 is TGTGCCAGTAGCCTACGGGGGAGCACTGAAGCTTTCTTT.